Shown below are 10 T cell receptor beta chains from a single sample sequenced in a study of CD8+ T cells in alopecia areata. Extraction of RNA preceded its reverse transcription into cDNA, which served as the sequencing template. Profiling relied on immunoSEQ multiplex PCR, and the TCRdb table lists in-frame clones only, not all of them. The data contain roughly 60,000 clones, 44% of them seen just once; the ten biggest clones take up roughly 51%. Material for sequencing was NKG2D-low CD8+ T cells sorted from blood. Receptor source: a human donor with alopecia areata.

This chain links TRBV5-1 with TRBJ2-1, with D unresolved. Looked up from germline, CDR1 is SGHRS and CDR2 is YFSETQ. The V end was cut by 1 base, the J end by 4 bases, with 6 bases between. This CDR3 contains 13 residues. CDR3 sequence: CASSLPTYNEQFF. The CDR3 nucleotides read TGCGCCAGCAGCTTGCCGACATACAATGAGCAGTTCTTC.

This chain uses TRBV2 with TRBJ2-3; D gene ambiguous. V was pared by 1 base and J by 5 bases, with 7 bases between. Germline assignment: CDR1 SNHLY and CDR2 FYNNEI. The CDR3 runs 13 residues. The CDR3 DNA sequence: TGTGCCAGCAGTGAAGAGTGGCAAGATACGCAGTATTTT. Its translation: CASSEEWQDTQYF.

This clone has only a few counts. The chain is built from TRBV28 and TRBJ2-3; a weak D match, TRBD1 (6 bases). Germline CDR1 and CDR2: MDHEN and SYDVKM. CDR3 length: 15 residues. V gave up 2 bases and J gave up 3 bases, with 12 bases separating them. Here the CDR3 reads CASSLVQGSTDTQYF. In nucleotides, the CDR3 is TGTGCCAGCAGTTTAGTACAGGGTTCTACAGATACGCAGTATTTT.

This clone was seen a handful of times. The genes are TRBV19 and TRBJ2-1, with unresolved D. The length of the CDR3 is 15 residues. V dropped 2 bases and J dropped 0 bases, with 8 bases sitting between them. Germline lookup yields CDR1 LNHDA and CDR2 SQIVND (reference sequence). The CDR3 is CASSIIPDSYNEQFF. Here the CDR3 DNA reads TGTGCCAGTAGTATAATCCCGGACTCCTACAATGAGCAGTTCTTC.

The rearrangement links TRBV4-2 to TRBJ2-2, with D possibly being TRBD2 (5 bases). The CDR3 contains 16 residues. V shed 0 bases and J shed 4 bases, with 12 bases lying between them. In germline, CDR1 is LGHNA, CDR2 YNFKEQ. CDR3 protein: CASSQDTGESTGELFF. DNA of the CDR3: TGTGCCAGCAGCCAAGATACCGGGGAGTCCACCGGGGAGCTGTTTTTT.

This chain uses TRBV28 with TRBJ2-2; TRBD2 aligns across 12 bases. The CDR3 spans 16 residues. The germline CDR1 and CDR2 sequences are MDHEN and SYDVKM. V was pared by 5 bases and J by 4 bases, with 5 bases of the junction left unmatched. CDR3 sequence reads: CASSPGLAGPTGELFF. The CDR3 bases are TGTGCCAGCAGTCCGGGACTAGCGGGTCCCACCGGGGAGCTGTTTTTT. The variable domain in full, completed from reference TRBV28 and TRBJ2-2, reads DVKVTQSSRYLVKRTGEKVFLECVQDMDHENMFWYRQDPGLGLRLIYFSYDVKMKEKGDIPEGYSVSREKKERFSLILESASTNQTSMYLCASSPGLAGPTGELFFGEGSRLTVL.

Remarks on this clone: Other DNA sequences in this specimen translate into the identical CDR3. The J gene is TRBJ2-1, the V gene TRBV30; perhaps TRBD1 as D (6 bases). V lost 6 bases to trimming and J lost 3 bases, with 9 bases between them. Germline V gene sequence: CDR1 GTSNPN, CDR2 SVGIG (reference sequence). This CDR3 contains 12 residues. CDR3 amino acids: CACGGLYNEQFF. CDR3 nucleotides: TGTGCCTGTGGGGGCCTCTACAATGAGCAGTTCTTC.

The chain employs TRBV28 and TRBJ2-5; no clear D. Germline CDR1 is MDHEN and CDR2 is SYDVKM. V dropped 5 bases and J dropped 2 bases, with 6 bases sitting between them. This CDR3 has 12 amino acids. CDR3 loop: CASSPLQETQYF. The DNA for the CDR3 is TGTGCCAGCAGTCCCCTGCAAGAGACCCAGTACTTC.

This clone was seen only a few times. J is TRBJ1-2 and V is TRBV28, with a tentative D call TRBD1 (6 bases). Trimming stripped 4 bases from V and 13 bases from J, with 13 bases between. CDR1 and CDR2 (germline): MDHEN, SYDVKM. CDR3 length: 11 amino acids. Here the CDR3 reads CASSSGQPVTF. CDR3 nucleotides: TGTGCCAGCAGTTCTGGACAGCCTGTCACCTTC.

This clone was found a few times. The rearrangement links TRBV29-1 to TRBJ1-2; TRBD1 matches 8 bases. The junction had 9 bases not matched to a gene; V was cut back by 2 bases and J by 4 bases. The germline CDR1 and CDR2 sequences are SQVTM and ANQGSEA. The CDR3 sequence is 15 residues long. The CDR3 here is CSVEHRDRYFYGYTF. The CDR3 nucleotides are TGCAGCGTTGAACACCGGGACAGGTACTTCTATGGCTACACCTTC.